The entry below gives a single TCR beta chain sequence along with its context. This record comes from a study of cytomegalovirus exposure and HLA in healthy donors. Sequenced by immunoSEQ multiplex PCR; TCRdb stores in-frame clones only, minus some. This sample has some 140,000 clones, with about 86% found just once. The sequence was collected from a human donor in good health. The sequenced material came from PBMCs.

CDR3: CASSSQGEGNTIYF. CDR3 coding DNA: TGTGCCAGCAGTTCCCAGGGGGAAGGAAACACCATATATTTT. The rearrangement uses TRBV27 and TRBJ1-3; TRBD1 matches 7 bases. The CDR3 has 14 residues. Germline CDR1 reads MNHEY; CDR2 reads SMNVEV (reference sequence). Unmatched junction bases numbered 4, after V lost 4 bases and J lost 4 bases.